These 16 T cell receptor beta chains share one sample of origin, sequenced in a study of T cell responses to AZD1222 COVID-19 vaccine. Repertoires were generated with immunoSEQ multiplex PCR, while TCRdb's copy carries only in-frame clones and drops some. The sample records more than 120,000 clones, around 90% being singletons. The sequenced sample was peripheral blood, obtained 28 days after the second AZD1222 dose. Receptors originate from an adult who received the AZD1222 COVID-19 vaccine.

The chain recombines TRBV11-3 with TRBJ1-2; 11 bases agree with TRBD1. CDR1 and CDR2 from the germline V gene are SGHNT and YENEEA. The CDR3 length is 13 residues. Losses at the gene ends were 6 bases for V and 4 bases for J; bases not matched to a gene: 1. The DNA of the CDR3 is TGTGCCAGCAGTGGACAGGGGGCCTATGGCTACACCTTC. The encoded protein is CASSGQGAYGYTF.

The chain employs TRBV6-2 or TRBV6-3 and TRBJ2-1, with D perhaps TRBD1 or TRBD2 (7 bases each). This CDR3 region has 15 residues. The germline gives CDR1 MNHEY, CDR2 SVGEGT. The V and J ends lost 5 bases and 3 bases respectively, with 14 bases between them. CDR3 sequence: CASSAQGGDYNEQFF. CDR3 nucleotides: TGTGCCAGCAGTGCCCAGGGGGGGGACTACAATGAGCAGTTCTTC.

This rearrangement joins TRBV5-1 to TRBJ1-1; 8 nucleotides line up with TRBD1. Germline V gene sequence: CDR1 SGHRS, CDR2 YFSETQ. V lost 0 bases to trimming and J lost 1 base; unmatched junction nucleotides: 17. This CDR3 contains 20 residues. CDR3 sequence reads: CASSLGTQQDRVGTNTEAFF. Written as DNA, the CDR3 is TGCGCCAGCAGCTTGGGAACCCAGCAGGACAGGGTTGGGACGAACACTGAAGCTTTCTTT.

The chain links TRBV27 to TRBJ1-5; D perhaps matches TRBD1 (6 bases). The V end lost 6 bases, the J end lost 0 bases, and 15 bases lay between the germline ends. The CDR3 totals 16 residues. CDR1 and CDR2 from the germline V gene are MNHEY and SMNVEV (reference sequence). The CDR3 DNA follows: TGTGCCAGCAGACCCATCGGACAGTATAGCAATCAGCCCCAGCATTTT. This gives the protein CASRPIGQYSNQPQHF.

About this clone: This same CDR3 is encoded by further DNA sequences in the sample. V gene TRBV5-1 combines with J gene TRBJ2-7, with D maybe TRBD1 (6 bases). This CDR3 contains 15 residues. V was clipped by 0 bases and J by 1 base, with 11 bases between them. Germline V lookup: CDR1 SGHRS, CDR2 YFSETQ. CDR3 in DNA: TGCGCCAGCAGCTTGGGTGACAGGTCTTCCTACGAGCAGTACTTC. This encodes CASSLGDRSSYEQYF.

The chain has TRBV7-2 and TRBJ2-1, with 7 positions matching TRBD2. The junction had 1 base not matched to a gene; V was cut back by 6 bases and J by 2 bases. Germline CDR1 is SGHTA and CDR2 is FQGNSA. The CDR3 consists of 13 residues. CDR3 sequence: CASSGTTYNEQFF. In DNA, the CDR3 is TGTGCCAGCAGTGGGACTACCTACAATGAGCAGTTCTTC.

This clone was seen only once. The gene calls are TRBV4-3 and TRBJ1-2, with TRBD1 as a possible D gene (5 bases). This CDR3 has 15 amino acids. Trimming removed 0 bases from V and 8 bases from J, with 16 bases in between. The germline CDR1 and CDR2 sequences are LGHNA and YSLEER. CDR3 protein: CASSQDRGTVAGYTF. DNA for the CDR3: TGCGCCAGCAGCCAAGATCGAGGGACGGTCGCCGGCTACACCTTC.

This rearrangement joins TRBV29-1 to TRBJ2-1; 8 bases line up with TRBD1. The germline CDR1 and CDR2 sequences are SQVTM and ANQGSEA. The CDR3 sequence is 14 residues long. Trimming took 6 bases from V and 12 from J; bases not matched to a gene: 16. The CDR3 loop reads CSVARTGTSGGQFF. The CDR3 region has the DNA TGCAGCGTAGCCAGGACAGGGACCTCGGGTGGGCAGTTCTTC.

The V gene is TRBV19, the J gene TRBJ1-5; 9 nucleotides agree with TRBD1. Germline-derived CDR1 and CDR2 are LNHDA and SQIVND (reference sequence). The J segment lost 3 bases and the V segment lost 2 bases, leaving 14 bases of the junction unmatched. The CDR3 has 19 residues. DNA for the CDR3: TGTGCCAGTAGTATACTTCCCAGGACAGGGGCCGGGCTCAATCAGCCCCAGCATTTT. It codes for CASSILPRTGAGLNQPQHF. Looking up the rest from reference TRBV19 and TRBJ1-5 gives the full variable domain: DGGITQSPKYLFRKEGQNVTLSCEQNLNHDAMYWYRQDPGQGLRLIYYSQIVNDFQKGDIAEGYSVSREKKESFPLTVTSAQKNPTAFYLCASSILPRTGAGLNQPQHFGDGTRLSIL.

V usage is TRBV12-2 and J usage is TRBJ1-1; TRBD1, the table's D call, was not compared with the DNA. TRBV12-2 is a documented pseudogene. CDR3 length: 13 residues. CDR3: CASRFYSYTEAFF. Here the CDR3 DNA reads TGTGCAAGTCGCTTTTACAGCTACACTGAAGCTTTCTTT.

V and J are TRBV19 and TRBJ2-1; the match to TRBD2 covers 8 bases. V lost 5 bases to trimming and J lost 8 bases; unmatched junction nucleotides: 8. CDR3 size: 14 residues. Germline V gene lookup returns CDR1 LNHDA and CDR2 SQIVND (reference sequence). The CDR3 reads CASSASGSAHEQFF. For the CDR3, the DNA is TGTGCCAGTAGTGCGAGCGGGAGTGCGCATGAGCAGTTCTTC.

The sample holds one count of this clone. The V and J genes are TRBV7-2 and TRBJ2-6; D unclear. Germline V gene sequence: CDR1 SGHTA, CDR2 FQGNSA. V lost 5 bases, J lost 0 bases, and 5 bases lay in between. The CDR3 sequence is 14 residues long. CDR3 in DNA: TGTGCCAGCAGCGAAGTCTCTGGGGCCAACGTCCTGACTTTC. This sequence encodes CASSEVSGANVLTF.

This clone turned up a few times. This chain links TRBV27 with TRBJ1-5, with D maybe TRBD1 (5 bases). Germline V gene data show CDR1 as MNHEY and CDR2 as SMNVEV (reference sequence). Trimming cost V 6 bases and J 7 bases, with 28 bases left between them. This CDR3 has 18 amino acids. For the CDR3, the DNA is TGTGCCAGCAGCGGCCTACCTCCGGGGTCTAATGGGGGACAGCCCCAGCATTTT. Translated: CASSGLPPGSNGGQPQHF.

The chain joins TRBV7-3 to TRBJ1-6; D gene unclear. V was shortened by 5 bases and J by 14 bases, with 19 bases between the two germline ends. Per the germline V gene, CDR1 is SGHTA and CDR2 is FQGTGA. The CDR3 runs 14 residues. CDR3 loop: CASSQTDPQRSLHF. DNA for the CDR3: TGTGCCAGCAGCCAAACGGACCCCCAAAGGTCCCTCCACTTT.

The V gene is TRBV9, the J gene TRBJ2-3; D is undetermined. The CDR3 consists of 14 residues. Germline CDR1 is SGDLS and CDR2 is YYNGEE. V was trimmed by 4 bases and J by 6 bases, leaving 15 bases between them. The CDR3 DNA sequence: TGTGCCAGCAGCCCGCCGTCCTCTCTGGATACGCAGTATTTT. This encodes CASSPPSSLDTQYF.

This clone was detected only a few times. The genes are TRBV24-1 and TRBJ2-3; TRBD2 agrees at 7 bases. This CDR3 is built from 15 residues. Unmatched junction bases numbered 8, after V lost 3 bases and J lost 6 bases. Germline V gives CDR1 KGHDR, CDR2 SFDVKD. The CDR3 is CATSDTAGPGDTQYF. The CDR3 DNA reads TGTGCCACCAGTGATACAGCGGGACCAGGGGATACGCAGTATTTT.